The subject of this entry is one T cell receptor (beta chain). The table came from immunoSEQ multiplex PCR; TCRdb's copy has only in-frame clones and leaves some out. The repertoire holds about 110,000 clones, approximately 90% seen once, with approximately 5% in the top ten. The source of the sample is a study of T cell responses to AZD1222 COVID-19 vaccine. Study background: Second-dose recipients at about 4 or about 12 weeks were treated as one pooled group.

The CDR3 consists of 15 residues. CDR1 and CDR2 (germline): SGHTS, YDEGEE. V was shortened by 1 base and J by 7 bases, with 15 bases between the two germline ends. The chain couples TRBV5-8 to TRBJ2-1, with D possibly being TRBD1 or TRBD2 (5 bases each). This receptor was taken from an adult in good health. The sequences come from peripheral blood, collected on day 0 of AZD1222 vaccination. Written as DNA, the CDR3 is TGTGCCAGCAGCTTGATAGGGACCCCGACGAATGAGCAGTTCTTC. Residues: CASSLIGTPTNEQFF.